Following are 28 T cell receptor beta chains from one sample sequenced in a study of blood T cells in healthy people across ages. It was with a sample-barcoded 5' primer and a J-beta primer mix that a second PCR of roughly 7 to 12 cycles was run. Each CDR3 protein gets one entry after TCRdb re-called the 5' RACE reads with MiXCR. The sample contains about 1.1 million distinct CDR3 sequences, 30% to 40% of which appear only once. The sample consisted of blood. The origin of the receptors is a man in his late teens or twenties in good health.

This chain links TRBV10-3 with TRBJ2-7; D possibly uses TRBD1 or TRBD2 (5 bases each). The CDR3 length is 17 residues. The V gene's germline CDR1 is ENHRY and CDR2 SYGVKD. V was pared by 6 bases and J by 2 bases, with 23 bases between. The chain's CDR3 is CAIRNRDEDVLAYEQYF. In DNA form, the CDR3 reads TGTGCCATCAGAAACCGGGACGAAGATGTACTAGCCTACGAGCAGTACTTC.

CDR3 sequence reads: CASSEKESEQYF. The CDR3 DNA reads TGTGCCAGCAGTGAAAAAGAGTCCGAGCAGTACTTC. V usage is TRBV6-1 and J usage is TRBJ2-7; D ambiguous. Germline CDR1 reads MNHNS; CDR2 reads SASEGT. The V and J ends lost 2 bases and 6 bases respectively, with 8 bases between them. The CDR3 spans 12 residues.

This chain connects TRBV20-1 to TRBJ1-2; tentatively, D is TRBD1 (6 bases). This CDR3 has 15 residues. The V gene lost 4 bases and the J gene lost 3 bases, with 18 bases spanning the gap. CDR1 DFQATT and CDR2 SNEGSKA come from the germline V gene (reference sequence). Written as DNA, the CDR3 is TGCAGTGCTACCCGGCATCGGGACACCTACTATGGCTACACCTTC. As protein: CSATRHRDTYYGYTF.

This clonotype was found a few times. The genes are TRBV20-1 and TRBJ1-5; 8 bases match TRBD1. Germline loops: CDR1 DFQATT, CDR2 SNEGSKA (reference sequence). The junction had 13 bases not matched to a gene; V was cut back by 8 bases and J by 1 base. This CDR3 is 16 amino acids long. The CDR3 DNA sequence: TGCAGTACGAGCAGGGGGCGCGTTGGGAGCAATCAGCCCCAGCATTTT. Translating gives CSTSRGRVGSNQPQHF.

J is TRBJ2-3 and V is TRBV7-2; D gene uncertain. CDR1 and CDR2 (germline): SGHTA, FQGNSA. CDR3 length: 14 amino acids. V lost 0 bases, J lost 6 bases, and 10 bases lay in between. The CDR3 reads CASSLASMVDTQYF. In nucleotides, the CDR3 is TGTGCCAGCAGCTTAGCGTCCATGGTGGATACGCAGTATTTT.

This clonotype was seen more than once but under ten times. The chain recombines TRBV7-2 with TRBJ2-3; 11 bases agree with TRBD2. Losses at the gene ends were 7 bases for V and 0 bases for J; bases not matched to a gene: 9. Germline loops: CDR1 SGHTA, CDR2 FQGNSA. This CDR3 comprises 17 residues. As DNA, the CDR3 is TGTGCCAGCACTCCTACTAGCGGGGGCCTTAGCACAGATACGCAGTATTTT. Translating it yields CASTPTSGGLSTDTQYF.

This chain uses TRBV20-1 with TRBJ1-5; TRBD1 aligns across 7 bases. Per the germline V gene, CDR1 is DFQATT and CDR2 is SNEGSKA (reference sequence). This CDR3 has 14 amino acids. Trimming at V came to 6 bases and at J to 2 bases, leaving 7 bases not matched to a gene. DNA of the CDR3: TGCAGTGCCGCTGGGACAGAACGCAATCAGCCCCAGCATTTT. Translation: CSAAGTERNQPQHF.

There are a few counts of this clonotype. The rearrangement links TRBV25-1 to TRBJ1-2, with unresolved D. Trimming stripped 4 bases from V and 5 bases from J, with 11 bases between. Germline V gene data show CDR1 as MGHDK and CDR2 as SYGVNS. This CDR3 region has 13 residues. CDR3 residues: CASSGGSLYGYTF. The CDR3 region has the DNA TGTGCCAGCAGTGGCGGGTCTCTTTATGGCTACACCTTC.

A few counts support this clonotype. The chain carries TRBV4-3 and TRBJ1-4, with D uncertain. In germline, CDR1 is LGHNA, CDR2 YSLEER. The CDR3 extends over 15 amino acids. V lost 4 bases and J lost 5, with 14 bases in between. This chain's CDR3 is CASSPSNRRNEKLFF. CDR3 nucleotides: TGCGCCAGCAGCCCTTCTAACCGTAGGAATGAAAAACTGTTTTTT.

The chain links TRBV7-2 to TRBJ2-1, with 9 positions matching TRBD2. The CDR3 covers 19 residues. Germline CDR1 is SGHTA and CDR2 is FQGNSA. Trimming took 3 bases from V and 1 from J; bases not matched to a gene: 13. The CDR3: CASSFSAGGPVASYNEQFF. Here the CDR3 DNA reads TGTGCCAGCAGCTTCTCCGCGGGGGGGCCCGTGGCTTCCTACAATGAGCAGTTCTTC.

In DNA, the CDR3 is TGTGCCAGCAGTCCCTGGGCAGGGGCCGGTAGCTCCTACAATGAGCAGTTCTTC. The encoded protein is CASSPWAGAGSSYNEQFF. This sequence joins TRBV28 and TRBJ2-1; D perhaps matches TRBD1 (6 bases). This CDR3 region has 18 residues. Trimming took 5 bases from V and 0 from J, leaving 20 bases between them. The germline CDR1 and CDR2 sequences are MDHEN and SYDVKM.

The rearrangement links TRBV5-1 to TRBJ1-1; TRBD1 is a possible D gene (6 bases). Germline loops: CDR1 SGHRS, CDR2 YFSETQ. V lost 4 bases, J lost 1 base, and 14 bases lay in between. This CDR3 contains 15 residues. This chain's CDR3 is CASSPTGTSNTEAFF. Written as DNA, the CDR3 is TGCGCCAGCAGCCCCACAGGGACATCGAACACTGAAGCTTTCTTT.

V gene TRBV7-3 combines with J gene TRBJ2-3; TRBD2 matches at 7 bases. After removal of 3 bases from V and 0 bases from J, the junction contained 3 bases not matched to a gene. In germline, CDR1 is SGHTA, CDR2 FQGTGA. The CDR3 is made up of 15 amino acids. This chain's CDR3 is CASSFLGGSTDTQYF. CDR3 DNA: TGTGCCAGCAGCTTCCTGGGGGGGAGCACAGATACGCAGTATTTT.

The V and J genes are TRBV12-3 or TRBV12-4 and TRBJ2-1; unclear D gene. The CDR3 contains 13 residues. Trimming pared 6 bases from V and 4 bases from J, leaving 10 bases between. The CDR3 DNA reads TGTGCCAGCAGCGACACTCTGTACAATGAGCAGTTCTTC. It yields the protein CASSDTLYNEQFF.

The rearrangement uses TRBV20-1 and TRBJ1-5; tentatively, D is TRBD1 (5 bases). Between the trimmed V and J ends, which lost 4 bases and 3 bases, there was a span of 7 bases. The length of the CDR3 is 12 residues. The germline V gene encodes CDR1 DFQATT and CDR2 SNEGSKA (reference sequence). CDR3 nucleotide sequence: TGCAGTGCTAAGGACACCAATCAGCCCCAGCATTTT. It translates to CSAKDTNQPQHF.

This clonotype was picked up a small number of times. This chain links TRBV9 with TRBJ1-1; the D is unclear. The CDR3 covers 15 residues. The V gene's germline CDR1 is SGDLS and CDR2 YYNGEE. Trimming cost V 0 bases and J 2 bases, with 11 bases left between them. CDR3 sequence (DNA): TGTGCCAGCAGCGTAGTTGGGGTTGGCAACACTGAAGCTTTCTTT. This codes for CASSVVGVGNTEAFF.

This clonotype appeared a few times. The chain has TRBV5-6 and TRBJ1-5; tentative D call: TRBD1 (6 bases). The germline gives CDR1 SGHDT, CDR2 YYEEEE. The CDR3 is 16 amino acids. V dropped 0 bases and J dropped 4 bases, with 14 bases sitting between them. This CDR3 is CASSLGQVLPNQPQHF. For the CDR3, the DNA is TGTGCCAGCAGCTTGGGACAGGTCCTCCCGAATCAGCCCCAGCATTTT.

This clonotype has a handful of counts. The CDR3 region is CSARAPTGGSYNEQFF. The CDR3 DNA is TGCAGTGCTAGAGCTCCGACTGGGGGATCCTACAATGAGCAGTTCTTC. V and J are TRBV20-1 and TRBJ2-1; possibly TRBD1 or TRBD2 for D (5 bases each). The CDR3 is 16 residues long. The germline CDR1 and CDR2 sequences are DFQATT and SNEGSKA (reference sequence). V was clipped by 1 base and J by 1 base, with 14 bases between them.

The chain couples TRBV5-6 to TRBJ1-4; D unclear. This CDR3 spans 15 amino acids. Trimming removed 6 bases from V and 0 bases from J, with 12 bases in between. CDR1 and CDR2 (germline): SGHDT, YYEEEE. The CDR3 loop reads CASTLDAATNEKLFF. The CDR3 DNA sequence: TGTGCCAGCACCCTAGACGCTGCAACTAATGAAAAACTGTTTTTT.

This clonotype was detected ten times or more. CDR3: CASSRGNNEQFF. CDR3 sequence (DNA): TGTGCCAGCAGCCGAGGGAACAATGAGCAGTTCTTC. This chain uses TRBV14 with TRBJ2-1; possible D gene TRBD2, 5 bases. V lost 4 bases, J lost 5 bases, and 6 bases lay in between. From germline, CDR1 is SGHDN and CDR2 FVKESK. This CDR3 spans 12 amino acids.

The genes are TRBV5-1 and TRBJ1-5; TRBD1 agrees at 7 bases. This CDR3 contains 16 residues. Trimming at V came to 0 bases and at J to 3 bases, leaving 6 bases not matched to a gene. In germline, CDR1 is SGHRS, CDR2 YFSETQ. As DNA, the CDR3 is TGCGCCAGCAGCTTGGAGGGGGCAGGATTCAATCAGCCCCAGCATTTT. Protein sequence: CASSLEGAGFNQPQHF.

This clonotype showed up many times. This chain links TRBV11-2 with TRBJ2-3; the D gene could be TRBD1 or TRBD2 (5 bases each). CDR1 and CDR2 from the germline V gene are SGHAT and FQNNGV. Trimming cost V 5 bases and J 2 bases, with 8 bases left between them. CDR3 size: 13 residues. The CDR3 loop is CASSRDPTDTQYF. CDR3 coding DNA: TGTGCCAGCAGCCGGGACCCCACAGATACGCAGTATTTT.

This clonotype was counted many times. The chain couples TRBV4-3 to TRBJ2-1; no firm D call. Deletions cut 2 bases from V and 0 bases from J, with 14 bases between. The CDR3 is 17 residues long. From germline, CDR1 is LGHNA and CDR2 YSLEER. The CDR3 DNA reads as TGCGCCAGCAGCCAAAATCATCCGGCGCTCTCCTACAATGAGCAGTTCTTC. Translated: CASSQNHPALSYNEQFF.

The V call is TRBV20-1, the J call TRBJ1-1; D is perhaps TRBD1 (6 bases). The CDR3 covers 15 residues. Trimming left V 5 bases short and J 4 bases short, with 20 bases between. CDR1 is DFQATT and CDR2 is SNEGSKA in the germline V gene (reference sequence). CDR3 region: CSARGRGQGFTEAFF. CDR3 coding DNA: TGCAGTGCTCGCGGCAGGGGCCAGGGTTTCACTGAAGCTTTCTTT.

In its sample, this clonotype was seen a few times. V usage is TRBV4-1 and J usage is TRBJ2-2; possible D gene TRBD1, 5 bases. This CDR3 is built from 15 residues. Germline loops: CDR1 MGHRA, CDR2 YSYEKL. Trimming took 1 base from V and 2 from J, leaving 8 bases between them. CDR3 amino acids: CASSQADSNTGELFF. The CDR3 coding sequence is TGCGCCAGCAGCCAAGCAGACAGTAACACCGGGGAGCTGTTTTTT.

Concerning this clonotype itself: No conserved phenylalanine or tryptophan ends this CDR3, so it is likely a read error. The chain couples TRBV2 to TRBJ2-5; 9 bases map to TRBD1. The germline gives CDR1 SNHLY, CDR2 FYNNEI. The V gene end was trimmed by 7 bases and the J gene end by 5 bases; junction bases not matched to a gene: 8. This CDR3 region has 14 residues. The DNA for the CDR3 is TGTGCCAGCAAACCGGGACAGGGTTCGGAGACCCAGTACGTC. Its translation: CASKPGQGSETQYV.

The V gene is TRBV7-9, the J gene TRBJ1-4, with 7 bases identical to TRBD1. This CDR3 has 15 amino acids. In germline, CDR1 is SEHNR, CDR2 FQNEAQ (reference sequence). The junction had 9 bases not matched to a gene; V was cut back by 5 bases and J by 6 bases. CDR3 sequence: CASSTGVALDEKLFF. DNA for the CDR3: TGTGCCAGCAGCACAGGGGTTGCGCTTGATGAAAAACTGTTTTTT. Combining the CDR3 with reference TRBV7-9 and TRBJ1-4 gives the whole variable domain DTGVSQNPRHKITKRGQNVTFRCDPISEHNRLYWYRQTLGQGPEFLTYFQNEAQLEKSRLLSDRFSAERPKGSFSTLEIQRTEQGDSAMYLCASSTGVALDEKLFFGSGTQLSVL.

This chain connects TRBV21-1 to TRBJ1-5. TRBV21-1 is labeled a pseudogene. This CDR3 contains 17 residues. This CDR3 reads CASSKEYGDENNQPQHF. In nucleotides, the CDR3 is TGTGCCAGCAGCAAAGAGTACGGGGATGAGAACAATCAGCCCCAGCATTTT.